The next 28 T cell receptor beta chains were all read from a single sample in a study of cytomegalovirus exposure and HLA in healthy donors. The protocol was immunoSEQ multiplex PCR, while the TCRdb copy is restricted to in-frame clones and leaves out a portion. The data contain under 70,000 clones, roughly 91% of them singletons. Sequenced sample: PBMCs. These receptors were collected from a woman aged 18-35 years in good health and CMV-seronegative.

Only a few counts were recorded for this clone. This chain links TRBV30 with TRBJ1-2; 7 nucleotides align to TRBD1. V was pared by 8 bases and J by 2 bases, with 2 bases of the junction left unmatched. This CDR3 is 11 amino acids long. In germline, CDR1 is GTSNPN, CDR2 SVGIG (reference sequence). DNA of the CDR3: TGTGCCCGGGACAGAAACTATGGCTACACCTTC. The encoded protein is CARDRNYGYTF.

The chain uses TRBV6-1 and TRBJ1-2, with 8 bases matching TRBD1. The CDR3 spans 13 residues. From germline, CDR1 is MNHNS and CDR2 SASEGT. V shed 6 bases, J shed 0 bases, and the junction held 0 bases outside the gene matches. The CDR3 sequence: CASSRGPNYGYTF. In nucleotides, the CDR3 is TGTGCCAGCAGCAGGGGGCCTAACTATGGCTACACCTTC.

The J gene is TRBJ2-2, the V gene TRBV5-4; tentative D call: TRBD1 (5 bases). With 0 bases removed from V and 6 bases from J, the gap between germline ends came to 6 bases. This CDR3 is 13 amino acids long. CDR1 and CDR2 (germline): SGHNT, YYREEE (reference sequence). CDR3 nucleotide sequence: TGTGCCAGCAGCTTGGAGGGGCCCGGGGAGCTGTTTTTT. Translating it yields CASSLEGPGELFF.

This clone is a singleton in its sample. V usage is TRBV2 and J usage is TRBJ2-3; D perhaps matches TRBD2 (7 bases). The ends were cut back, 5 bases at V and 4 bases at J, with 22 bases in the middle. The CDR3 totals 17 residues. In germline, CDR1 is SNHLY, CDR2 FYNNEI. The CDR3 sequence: CASSLSPGGLSADTQYF. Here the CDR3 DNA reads TGTGCCAGCAGTCTAAGCCCCGGGGGGCTCAGTGCAGATACGCAGTATTTT. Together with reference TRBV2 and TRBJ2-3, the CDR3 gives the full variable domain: EPEVTQTPSHQVTQMGQEVILRCVPISNHLYFYWYRQILGQKVEFLVSFYNNEISEKSEIFDDQFSVERPDGSNFTLKIRSTKLEDSAMYFCASSLSPGGLSADTQYFGPGTRLTVL.

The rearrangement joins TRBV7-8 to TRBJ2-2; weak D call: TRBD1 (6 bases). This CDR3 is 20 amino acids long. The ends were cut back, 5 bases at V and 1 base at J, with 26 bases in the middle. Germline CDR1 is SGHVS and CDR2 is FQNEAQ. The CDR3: CASSPRAQRRQVGNTGELFF. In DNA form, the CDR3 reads TGTGCCAGCAGCCCCAGGGCCCAGCGCAGACAGGTGGGGAACACCGGGGAGCTGTTTTTT.

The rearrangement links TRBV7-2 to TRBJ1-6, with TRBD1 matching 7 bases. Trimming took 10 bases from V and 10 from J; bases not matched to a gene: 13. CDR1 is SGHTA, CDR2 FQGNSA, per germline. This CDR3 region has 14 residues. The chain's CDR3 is CAITGESIKSPLHF. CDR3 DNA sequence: TGTGCCATCACAGGGGAAAGTATCAAGTCACCCCTCCACTTT.

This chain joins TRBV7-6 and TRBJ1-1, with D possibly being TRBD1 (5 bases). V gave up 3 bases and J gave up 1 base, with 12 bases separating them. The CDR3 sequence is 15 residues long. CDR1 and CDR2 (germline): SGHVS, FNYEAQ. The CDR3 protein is CASSLTALWNTEAFF. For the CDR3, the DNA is TGTGCCAGCAGCTTGACAGCATTATGGAACACTGAAGCTTTCTTT.

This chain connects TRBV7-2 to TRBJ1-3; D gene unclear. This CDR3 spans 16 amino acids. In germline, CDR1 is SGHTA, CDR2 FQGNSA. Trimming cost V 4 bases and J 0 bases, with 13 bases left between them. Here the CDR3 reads CASSSPDSSSGNTIYF. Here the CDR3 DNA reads TGTGCCAGCAGCTCCCCGGACTCGAGCTCTGGAAACACCATATATTTT.

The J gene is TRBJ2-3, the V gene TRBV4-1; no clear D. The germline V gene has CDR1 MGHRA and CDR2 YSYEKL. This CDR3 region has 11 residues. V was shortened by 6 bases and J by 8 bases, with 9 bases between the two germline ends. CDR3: CASSTSGTQYF. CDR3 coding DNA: TGCGCCAGCAGTACATCGGGTACGCAGTATTTT.

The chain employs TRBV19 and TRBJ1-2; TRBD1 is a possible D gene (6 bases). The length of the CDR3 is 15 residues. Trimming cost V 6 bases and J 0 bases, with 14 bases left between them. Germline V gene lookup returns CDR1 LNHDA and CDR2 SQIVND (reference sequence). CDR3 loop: CASRGRGSSNYGYTF. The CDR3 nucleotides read TGTGCCAGTAGGGGCAGGGGATCCTCTAACTATGGCTACACCTTC.

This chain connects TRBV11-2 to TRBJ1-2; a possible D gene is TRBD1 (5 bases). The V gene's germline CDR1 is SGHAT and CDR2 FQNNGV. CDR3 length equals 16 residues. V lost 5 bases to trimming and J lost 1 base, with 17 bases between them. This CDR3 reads CASSHTPLGGNYGYTF. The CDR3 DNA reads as TGTGCCAGCAGCCACACTCCTTTGGGGGGTAACTATGGCTACACCTTC.

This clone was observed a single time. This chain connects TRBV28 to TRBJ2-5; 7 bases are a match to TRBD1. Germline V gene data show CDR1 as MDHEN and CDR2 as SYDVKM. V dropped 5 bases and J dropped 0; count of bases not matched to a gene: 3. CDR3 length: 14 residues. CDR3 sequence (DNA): TGTGCCAGCAGTAGAACAGGGGACCAAGAGACCCAGTACTTC. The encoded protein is CASSRTGDQETQYF. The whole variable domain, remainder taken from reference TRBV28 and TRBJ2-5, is DVKVTQSSRYLVKRTGEKVFLECVQDMDHENMFWYRQDPGLGLRLIYFSYDVKMKEKGDIPEGYSVSREKKERFSLILESASTNQTSMYLCASSRTGDQETQYFGPGTRLLVL.

For the CDR3, the DNA is TGTGCCAGCAGCTTACCAGTGCGGACAGGCATATATGGCTACACCTTC. It specifies CASSLPVRTGIYGYTF. The rearrangement joins TRBV7-9 to TRBJ1-2; 7 positions agree with TRBD1. Losses at the gene ends were 2 bases for V and 5 bases for J; bases not matched to a gene: 11. The germline V gene has CDR1 SEHNR and CDR2 FQNEAQ (reference sequence). The CDR3 loop spans 16 amino acids.

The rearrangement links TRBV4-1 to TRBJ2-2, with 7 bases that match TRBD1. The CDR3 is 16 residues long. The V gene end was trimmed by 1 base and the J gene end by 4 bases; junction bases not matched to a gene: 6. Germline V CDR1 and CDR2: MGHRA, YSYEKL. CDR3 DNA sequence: TGCGCCAGCAGCCAAGGAACAGGGGTCCGCACCGGGGAGCTGTTTTTT. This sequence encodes CASSQGTGVRTGELFF.

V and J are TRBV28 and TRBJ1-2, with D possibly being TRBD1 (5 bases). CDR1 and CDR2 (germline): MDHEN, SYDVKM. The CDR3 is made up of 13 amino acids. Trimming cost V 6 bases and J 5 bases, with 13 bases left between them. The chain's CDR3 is CASREQALYGYTF. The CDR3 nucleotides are TGTGCCAGCAGGGAACAGGCTTTGTATGGCTACACCTTC.

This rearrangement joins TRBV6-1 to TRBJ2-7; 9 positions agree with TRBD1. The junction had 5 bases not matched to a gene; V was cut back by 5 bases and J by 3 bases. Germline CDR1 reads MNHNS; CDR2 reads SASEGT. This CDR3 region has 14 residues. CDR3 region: CASSPGQGYYEQYF. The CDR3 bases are TGTGCCAGCAGTCCGGGACAGGGATACTACGAGCAGTACTTC.

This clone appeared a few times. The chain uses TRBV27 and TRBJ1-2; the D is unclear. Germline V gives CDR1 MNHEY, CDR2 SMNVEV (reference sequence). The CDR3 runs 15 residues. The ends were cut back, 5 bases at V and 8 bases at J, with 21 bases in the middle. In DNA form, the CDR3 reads TGTGCCAGCAGTGGGTACGGACCGGGGTCGAGAGGCTACACCTTC. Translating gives CASSGYGPGSRGYTF.

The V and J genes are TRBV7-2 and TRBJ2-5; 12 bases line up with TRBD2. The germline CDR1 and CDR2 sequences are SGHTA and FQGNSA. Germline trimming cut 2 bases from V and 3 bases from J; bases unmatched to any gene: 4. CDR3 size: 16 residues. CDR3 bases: TGTGCCAGCAGCTTAAGACTAGCGGGGGAGAAAGAGACCCAGTACTTC. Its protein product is CASSLRLAGEKETQYF. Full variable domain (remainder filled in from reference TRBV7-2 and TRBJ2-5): GAGVSQSPSNKVTEKGKDVELRCDPISGHTALYWYRQSLGQGLEFLIYFQGNSAPDKSGLPSDRFSAERTGGSVSTLTIQRTQQEDSAVYLCASSLRLAGEKETQYFGPGTRLLVL.

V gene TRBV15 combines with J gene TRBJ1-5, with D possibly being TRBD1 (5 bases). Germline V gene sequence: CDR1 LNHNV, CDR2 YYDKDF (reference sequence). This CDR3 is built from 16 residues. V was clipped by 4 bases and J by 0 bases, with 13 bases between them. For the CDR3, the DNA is TGTGCCACCAGCACCGGGGGGATTACTAGCAATCAGCCCCAGCATTTT. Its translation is CATSTGGITSNQPQHF.

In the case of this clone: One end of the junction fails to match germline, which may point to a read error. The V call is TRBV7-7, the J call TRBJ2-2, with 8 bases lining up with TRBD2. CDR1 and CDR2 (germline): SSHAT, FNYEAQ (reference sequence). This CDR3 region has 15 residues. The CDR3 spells CASSAGTGGTGELFF. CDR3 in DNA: TGTGCTAGCAGCGCGGGGACGGGAGGGACCGGGGAGCTGTTTTTT.

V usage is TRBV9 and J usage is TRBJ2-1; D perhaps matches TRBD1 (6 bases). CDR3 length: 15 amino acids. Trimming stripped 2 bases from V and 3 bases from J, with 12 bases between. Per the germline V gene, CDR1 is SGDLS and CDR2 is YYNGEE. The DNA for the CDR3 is TGTGCCAGCAGCGTTTTGACAGGAATCTACAATGAGCAGTTCTTC. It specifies CASSVLTGIYNEQFF.

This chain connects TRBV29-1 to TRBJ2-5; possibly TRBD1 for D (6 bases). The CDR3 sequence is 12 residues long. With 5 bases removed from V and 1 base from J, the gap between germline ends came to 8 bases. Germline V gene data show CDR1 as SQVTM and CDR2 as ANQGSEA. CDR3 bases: TGCAGCGTTCAGGGGACCCAAGAGACCCAGTACTTC. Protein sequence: CSVQGTQETQYF.

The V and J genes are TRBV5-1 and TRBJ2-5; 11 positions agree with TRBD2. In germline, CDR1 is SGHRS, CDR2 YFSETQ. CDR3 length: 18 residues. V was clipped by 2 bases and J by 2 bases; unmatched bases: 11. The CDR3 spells CASSFFGSSGGWQETQYF. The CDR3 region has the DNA TGCGCCAGCAGCTTTTTCGGCTCTAGCGGGGGGTGGCAAGAGACCCAGTACTTC.

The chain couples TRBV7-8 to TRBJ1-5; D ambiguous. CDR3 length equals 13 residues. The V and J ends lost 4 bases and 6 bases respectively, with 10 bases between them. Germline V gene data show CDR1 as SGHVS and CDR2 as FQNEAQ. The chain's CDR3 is CASSSYGGQPQHF. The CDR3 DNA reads TGTGCCAGCAGCTCCTATGGAGGTCAGCCCCAGCATTTT. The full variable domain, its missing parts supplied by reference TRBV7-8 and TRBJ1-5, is GAGVSQSPRYKVAKRGQDVALRCDPISGHVSLFWYQQALGQGPEFLTYFQNEAQLDKSGLPSDRFFAERPEGSVSTLKIQRTQQEDSAVYLCASSSYGGQPQHFGDGTRLSIL.

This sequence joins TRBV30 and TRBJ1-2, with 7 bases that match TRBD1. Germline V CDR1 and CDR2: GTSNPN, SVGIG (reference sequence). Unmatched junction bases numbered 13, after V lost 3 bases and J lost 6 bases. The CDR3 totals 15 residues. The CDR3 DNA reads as TGTGCCTGGAGCGCTAGGACAGGTTCAACCGATGGCTACACCTTC. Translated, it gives CAWSARTGSTDGYTF.

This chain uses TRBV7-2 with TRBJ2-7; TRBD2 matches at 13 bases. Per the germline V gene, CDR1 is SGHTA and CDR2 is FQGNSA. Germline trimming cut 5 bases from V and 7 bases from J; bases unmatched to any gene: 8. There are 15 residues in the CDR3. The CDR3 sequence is CASSPPGLAGQEQYF. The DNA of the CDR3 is TGTGCCAGCAGCCCCCCGGGACTAGCGGGACAGGAGCAGTACTTC.

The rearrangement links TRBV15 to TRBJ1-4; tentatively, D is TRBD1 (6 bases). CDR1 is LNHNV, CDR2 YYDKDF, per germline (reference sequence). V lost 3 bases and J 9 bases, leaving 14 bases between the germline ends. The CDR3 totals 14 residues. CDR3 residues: CATSRGEQGKKLFF. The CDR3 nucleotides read TGTGCCACCAGCAGGGGGGAACAGGGTAAAAAACTGTTTTTT. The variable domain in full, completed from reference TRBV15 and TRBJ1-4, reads DAMVIQNPRYQVTQFGKPVTLSCSQTLNHNVMYWYQQKSSQAPKLLFHYYDKDFNNEADTPDNFQSRRPNTSFCFLDIRSPGLGDTAMYLCATSRGEQGKKLFFGSGTQLSVL.

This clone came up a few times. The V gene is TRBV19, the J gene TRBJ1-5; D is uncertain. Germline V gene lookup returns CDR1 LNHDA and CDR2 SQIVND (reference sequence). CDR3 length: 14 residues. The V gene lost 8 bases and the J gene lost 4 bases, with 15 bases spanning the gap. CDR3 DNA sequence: TGTGCCAGTCGGACGCGGGCGTATAATCAGCCCCAGCATTTT. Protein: CASRTRAYNQPQHF.